The clone carrying this TCR beta chain was counted once. The antigen is undetermined. The data were taken from a study of vaccination effects on CD4 cells after COVID-19. V was shortened by 2 bases and J by 0 bases, with 23 bases between the two germline ends. The V gene's germline CDR1 is MNHEY and CDR2 SVGEGT. The CDR3 covers 21 residues. Ahead of sequencing, the ViraFEST assay grew antigen-specific CD4+ T cells using viral peptide pools. Subsequent to about 10 days of culture, CD4+ T cells were isolated. Two-dose BNT162b2 or mRNA-1273 vaccination was given to participants. Among the vaccine recipients, none had a prior SARS-CoV-2 infection, and nucleocapsid antibodies were negative. Produced via immunoSEQ multiplex PCR; TCRdb's table is partial and in-frame only. The sample has more than 50,000 clones, about 80% seen once.

The receptor comes from a human donor who received a COVID-19 vaccine. Source: CD4+ T cells from PBMCs cultured with HCoV-OC43 spike peptides, taken after COVID-19 vaccination. The subset was: HCoV-OC43 spike overlapping peptide pool stimulation. This rearrangement joins TRBV6-2 or TRBV6-3 to TRBJ2-6; D tentatively fits TRBD1 or TRBD2 (8 bases each). The CDR3: CASSYPISGTGFASGANVLTF. Written as DNA, the CDR3 is TGTGCCAGCAGTTACCCAATTAGCGGGACAGGATTTGCCTCTGGGGCCAACGTCCTGACTTTC.